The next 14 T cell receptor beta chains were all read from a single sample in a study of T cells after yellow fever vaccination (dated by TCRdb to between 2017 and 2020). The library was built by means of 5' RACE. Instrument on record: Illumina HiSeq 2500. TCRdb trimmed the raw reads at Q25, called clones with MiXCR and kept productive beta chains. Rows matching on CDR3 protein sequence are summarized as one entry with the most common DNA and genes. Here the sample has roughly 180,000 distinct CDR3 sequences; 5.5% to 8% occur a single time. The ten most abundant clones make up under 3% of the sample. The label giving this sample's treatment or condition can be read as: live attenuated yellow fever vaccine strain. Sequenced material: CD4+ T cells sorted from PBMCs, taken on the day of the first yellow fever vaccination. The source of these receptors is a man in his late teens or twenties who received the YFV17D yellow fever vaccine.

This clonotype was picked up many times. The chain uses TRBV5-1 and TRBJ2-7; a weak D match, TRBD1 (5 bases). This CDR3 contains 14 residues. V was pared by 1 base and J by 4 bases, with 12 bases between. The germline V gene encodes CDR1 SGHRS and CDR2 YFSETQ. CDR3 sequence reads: CASSLLDSLYEQYF. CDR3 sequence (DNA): TGCGCCAGCAGCTTGCTAGACAGCTTATACGAGCAGTACTTC. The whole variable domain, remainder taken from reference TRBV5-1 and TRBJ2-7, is KAGVTQTPRYLIKTRGQQVTLSCSPISGHRSVSWYQQTPGQGLQFLFEYFSETQRNKGNFPGRFSGRQFSNSRSEMNVSTLELGDSALYLCASSLLDSLYEQYFGPGTRLTVT.

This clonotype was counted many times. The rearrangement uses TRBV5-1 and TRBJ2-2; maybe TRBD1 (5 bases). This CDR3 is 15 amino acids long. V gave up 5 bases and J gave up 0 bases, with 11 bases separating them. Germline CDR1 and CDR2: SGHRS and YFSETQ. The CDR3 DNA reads TGCGCCAGCAGAATGGACACCCCGAACACCGGGGAGCTGTTTTTT. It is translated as CASRMDTPNTGELFF.

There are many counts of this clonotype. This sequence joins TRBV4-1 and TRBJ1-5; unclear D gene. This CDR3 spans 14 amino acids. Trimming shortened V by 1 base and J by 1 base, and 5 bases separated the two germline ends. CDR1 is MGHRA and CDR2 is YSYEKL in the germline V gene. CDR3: CASSQGVSNQPQHF. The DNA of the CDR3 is TGCGCCAGCAGCCAAGGAGTAAGCAATCAGCCCCAGCATTTT.

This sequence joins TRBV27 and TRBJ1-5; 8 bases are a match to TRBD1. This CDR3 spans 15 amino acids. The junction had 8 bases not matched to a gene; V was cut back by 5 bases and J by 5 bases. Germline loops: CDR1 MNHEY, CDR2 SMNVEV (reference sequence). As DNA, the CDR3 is TGTGCCAGCAGTGGCAGGACAGGGTTTCATCAGCCCCAGCATTTT. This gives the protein CASSGRTGFHQPQHF.

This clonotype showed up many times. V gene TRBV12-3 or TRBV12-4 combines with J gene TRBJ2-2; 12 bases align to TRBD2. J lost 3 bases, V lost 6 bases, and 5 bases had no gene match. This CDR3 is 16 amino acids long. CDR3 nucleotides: TGTGCCAGCAGGGTGACTAGCGGGGGTTACACCGGGGAGCTGTTTTTT. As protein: CASRVTSGGYTGELFF.

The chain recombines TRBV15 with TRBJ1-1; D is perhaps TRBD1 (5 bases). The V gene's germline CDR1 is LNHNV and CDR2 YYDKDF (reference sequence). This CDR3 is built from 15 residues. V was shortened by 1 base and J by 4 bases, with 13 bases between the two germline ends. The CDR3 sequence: CATSRAPGGVTEAFF. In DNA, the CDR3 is TGTGCCACCAGCAGAGCTCCTGGGGGGGTCACTGAAGCTTTCTTT.

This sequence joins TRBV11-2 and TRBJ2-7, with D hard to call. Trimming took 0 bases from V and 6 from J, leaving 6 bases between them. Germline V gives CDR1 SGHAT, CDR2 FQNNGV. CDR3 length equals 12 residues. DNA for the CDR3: TGTGCCAGCAGCTTAGAAGGTGGCGAGCAGTACTTC. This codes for CASSLEGGEQYF.

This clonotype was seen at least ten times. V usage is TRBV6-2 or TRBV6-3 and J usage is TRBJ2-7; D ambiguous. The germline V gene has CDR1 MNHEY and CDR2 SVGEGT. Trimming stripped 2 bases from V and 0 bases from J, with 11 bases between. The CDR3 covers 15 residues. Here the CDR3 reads CASSYPPGTSYEQYF. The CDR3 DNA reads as TGTGCCAGCAGTTACCCCCCCGGTACCTCCTACGAGCAGTACTTC.

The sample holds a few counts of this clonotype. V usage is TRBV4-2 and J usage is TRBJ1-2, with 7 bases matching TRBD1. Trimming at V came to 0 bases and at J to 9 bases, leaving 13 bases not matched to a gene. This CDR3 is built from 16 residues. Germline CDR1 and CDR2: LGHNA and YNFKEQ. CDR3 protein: CASSQEQGLPGNSYTF. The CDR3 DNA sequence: TGTGCCAGCAGCCAAGAACAGGGGCTCCCGGGGAATAGCTACACCTTC.

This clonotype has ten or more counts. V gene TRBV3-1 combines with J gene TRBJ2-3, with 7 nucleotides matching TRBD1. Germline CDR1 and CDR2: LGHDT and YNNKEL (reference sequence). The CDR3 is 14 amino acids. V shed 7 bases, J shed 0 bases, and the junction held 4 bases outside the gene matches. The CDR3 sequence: CASTYRGSTDTQYF. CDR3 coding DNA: TGTGCCAGCACGTACAGGGGTAGCACAGATACGCAGTATTTT.

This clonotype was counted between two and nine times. The CDR3 DNA sequence: TGCAGTGCTAGAGATCTTTACGGAAACATGAAGGCTACCGGGGGCTACACCTTC. As protein: CSARDLYGNMKATGGYTF. The V and J genes are TRBV20-1 and TRBJ1-2; D not certain. The CDR3 extends over 18 amino acids. Germline V CDR1 and CDR2: DFQATT, SNEGSKA (reference sequence). V gave up 0 bases and J gave up 8 bases, with 28 bases separating them.

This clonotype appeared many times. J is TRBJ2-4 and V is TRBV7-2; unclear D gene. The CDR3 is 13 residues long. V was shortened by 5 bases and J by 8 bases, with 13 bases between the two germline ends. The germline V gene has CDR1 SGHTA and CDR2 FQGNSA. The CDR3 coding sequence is TGTGCCAGCAGCACCCGGAGTGGGGACATTCAGTACTTC. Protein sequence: CASSTRSGDIQYF.

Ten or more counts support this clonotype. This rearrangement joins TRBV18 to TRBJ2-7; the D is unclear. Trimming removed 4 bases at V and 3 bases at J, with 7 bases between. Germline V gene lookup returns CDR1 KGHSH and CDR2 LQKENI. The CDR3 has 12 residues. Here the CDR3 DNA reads TGTGCCAGCTCACAGGCTAACTACGAGCAGTACTTC. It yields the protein CASSQANYEQYF.

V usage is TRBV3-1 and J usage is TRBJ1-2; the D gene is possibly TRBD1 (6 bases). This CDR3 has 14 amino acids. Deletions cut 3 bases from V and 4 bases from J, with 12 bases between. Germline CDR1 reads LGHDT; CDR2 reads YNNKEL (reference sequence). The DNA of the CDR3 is TGTGCCAGCAGCCAGACAGGCTCTAGCTATGGCTACACCTTC. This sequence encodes CASSQTGSSYGYTF.